This passage covers 27 T cell receptor beta chains from one sample sequenced in a study of T-cell reconstitution after alpha-beta-depleted transplantation in children (dated by TCRdb to between 2015 and 2016). Receptor amplification or capture employed PCR. Instrument used: Illumina HiSeq 2500. TCR library preparation used molecular barcoding, with unique molecular identifiers applied to normalize quantification of the TCRbeta repertoire. TCRdb reprocessing: public reads trimmed at Q25 with fastp, clones called with MiXCR, in-frame beta chains kept. CDR3 protein duplicates are merged, each entry listing the most common genes and DNA. A total of roughly 180,000 distinct CDR3 sequences appear in this sample, around 10% of them only once. The ten most abundant clones make up around 13% of the sample. The sample's treatment or condition label, decoded: allogeneic hematopoietic cell transplantation with graft depleted of TCRalphabeta T cells and CD19 B cells.

The sequences come from PBMCs, collected before TCRalphabeta/CD19-depleted stem cell transplant. Receptor source: a boy aged 2 to 9 with acute myeloid leukemia, due to receive a stem cell transplant.

This clonotype was counted many times. With a much larger clone just one base away, this may be a read error. The chain couples TRBV7-6 to TRBJ2-6; D unclear. The CDR3 runs 15 residues. The germline V gene has CDR1 SGHVS and CDR2 FNYEAQ. V was clipped by 1 base and J by 2 bases, with 6 bases between them. DNA for the CDR3: TGTGCCAGCAGCTTAGGATCAGCTGGGGCCAACGTCCTGACTTTC. Translated: CASSLGSAGANVLTF.

This clonotype was recorded many times. At one end the junction does not follow the germline gene, possibly because of a read error. The rearrangement links TRBV5-1 to TRBJ2-1; D perhaps matches TRBD2 (5 bases). This CDR3 has 12 amino acids. The germline CDR1 and CDR2 sequences are SGHRS and YFSETQ. In DNA form, the CDR3 reads TGTGCCAGCAGCTTAGGGAGCAATGAGCAGTTCTTC. The encoded protein is CASSLGSNEQFF.

Ten or more counts support this clonotype. The V gene is TRBV5-1, the J gene TRBJ1-2, with 8 bases that match TRBD1. The CDR3 is made up of 14 amino acids. The V gene's germline CDR1 is SGHRS and CDR2 YFSETQ. V gave up 3 bases and J gave up 8 bases; unmatched junction bases: 9. The CDR3 DNA reads TGCGCCAGCAGCTGGGACAGGCCTCCTACGGGCTACACCTTC. Amino acid sequence: CASSWDRPPTGYTF.

This clonotype has at least ten counts. The rearrangement links TRBV27 to TRBJ1-1; 8 bases are shared with TRBD1. The CDR3 is 13 residues long. CDR1 is MNHEY, CDR2 SMNVEV, per germline (reference sequence). V lost 7 bases to trimming and J lost 1 base; unmatched junction nucleotides: 2. The CDR3 is CASKGQGNTEAFF. The CDR3 DNA follows: TGTGCCAGCAAAGGACAGGGGAACACTGAAGCTTTCTTT.

This clonotype was counted many times. This chain uses TRBV6-5 with TRBJ1-2; possible D gene TRBD1, 5 bases. The CDR3 loop spans 14 amino acids. With 0 bases removed from V and 8 bases from J, the gap between germline ends came to 13 bases. CDR1 and CDR2 from the germline V gene are MNHEY and SVGAGI. CDR3 protein: CASSYSTGLRGYTF. In DNA, the CDR3 is TGTGCCAGCAGTTACTCCACAGGTCTGAGGGGCTACACCTTC.

This clonotype was seen repeatedly, ten times or more. The chain combines TRBV15 with TRBJ2-5; D is uncertain. Germline V CDR1 and CDR2: LNHNV, YYDKDF (reference sequence). This CDR3 is built from 12 residues. V was trimmed by 1 base and J by 3 bases, leaving 3 bases between them. The CDR3 coding sequence is TGTGCCACCAGCAGAGGGGAAGAGACCCAGTACTTC. This sequence encodes CATSRGEETQYF.

This clonotype was detected many times. This chain uses TRBV20-1 with TRBJ1-2; D unclear. Trimming cost V 4 bases and J 0 bases, with 18 bases left between them. Germline assignment: CDR1 DFQATT and CDR2 SNEGSKA (reference sequence). CDR3 length: 16 amino acids. The CDR3 reads CSATRTTVFPNYGYTF. In nucleotides, the CDR3 is TGCAGTGCTACCCGCACGACCGTCTTCCCTAACTATGGCTACACCTTC.

With regard to this clonotype: A clone one base away is much larger, so this may be a read error. The chain combines TRBV14 with TRBJ1-2; possibly TRBD1 for D (5 bases). This CDR3 spans 15 amino acids. Germline V lookup: CDR1 SGHDN, CDR2 FVKESK. The CDR3 region is CASSDQGLSVGGYPF. CDR3 in DNA: TGTGCCAGCAGCGACCAGGGCCTAAGTGTCGGTGGCTACCCCTTC. The full variable domain, completed using reference TRBV14 and TRBJ1-2, is EAGVTQFPSHSVIEKGQTVTLRCDPISGHDNLYWYRRVMGKEIKFLLHFVKESKQDESGMPNNRFLAERTGGTYSTLKVQPAELEDSGVYFCASSDQGLSVGGYPFGSGTRLTVV.

At least ten counts were recorded for this clonotype. The chain carries TRBV15 and TRBJ2-7; unclear D gene. CDR1 is LNHNV and CDR2 is YYDKDF in the germline V gene (reference sequence). This CDR3 is built from 15 residues. Trimming pared 0 bases from V and 5 bases from J, leaving 14 bases between. The CDR3 is CATSRDGEGRHEQYV. The CDR3 region has the DNA TGTGCCACCAGCAGAGATGGTGAAGGGCGACACGAGCAGTACGTC.

This clonotype has more than one count but fewer than ten. This sequence joins TRBV15 and TRBJ2-7; TRBD1 or TRBD2 may be the D gene (5 bases each). The germline CDR1 and CDR2 sequences are LNHNV and YYDKDF (reference sequence). V was shortened by 1 base and J by 2 bases, with 12 bases between the two germline ends. CDR3 length equals 15 residues. The CDR3 coding sequence is TGTGCCACCAGCAGAGTTCGGGACGGAGCCTACGAGCAGTACTTC. It yields the protein CATSRVRDGAYEQYF.

This clonotype was recorded at least ten times. This chain connects TRBV2 to TRBJ1-3; D is ambiguous. Germline V gene data show CDR1 as SNHLY and CDR2 as FYNNEI. The CDR3 spans 15 residues. Trimming cost V 4 bases and J 2 bases, with 12 bases left between them. The CDR3 DNA sequence: TGTGCCAGCAGTGTAGAAGGACTAGCTGGAAACACCATATATTTT. Translating it yields CASSVEGLAGNTIYF.

In its sample, this clonotype was seen many times. V and J are TRBV2 and TRBJ2-1, with 10 nucleotides matching TRBD1. Germline V CDR1 and CDR2: SNHLY, FYNNEI. This CDR3 is built from 15 residues. V gave up 4 bases and J gave up 6 bases; unmatched junction bases: 6. This chain's CDR3 is CASSGGQGRLNEQFF. In nucleotides, the CDR3 is TGTGCCAGCAGTGGGGGACAGGGGAGGCTCAATGAGCAGTTCTTC.

This clonotype appeared many times. The V and J genes are TRBV29-1 and TRBJ2-3; D perhaps matches TRBD2 (5 bases). V was shortened by 5 bases and J by 1 base, with 7 bases between the two germline ends. The CDR3 loop spans 12 amino acids. The germline V gene has CDR1 SQVTM and CDR2 ANQGSEA. This chain's CDR3 is CSVHSGTDTQYF. DNA of the CDR3: TGCAGCGTTCATAGCGGCACAGATACGCAGTATTTT.

This clonotype has at least ten counts. This chain connects TRBV3-1 to TRBJ2-7, with D possibly being TRBD2 (6 bases). Trimming left V 4 bases short and J 3 bases short, with 13 bases between. The CDR3 extends over 14 amino acids. Germline CDR1 LGHDT, CDR2 YNNKEL (reference sequence). CDR3 DNA sequence: TGTGCCAGCAGCCTACGGGAGAGGGTCTACGAGCAGTACTTC. This encodes CASSLRERVYEQYF.

This clonotype was seen ten or more times. The rearrangement uses TRBV7-9 and TRBJ1-1; no firm D call. The CDR3 length is 12 residues. The germline V gene has CDR1 SEHNR and CDR2 FQNEAQ (reference sequence). V shed 1 base and J shed 7 bases, with 7 bases lying between them. The CDR3 region is CASSLEGYEAFF. Here the CDR3 DNA reads TGTGCCAGCAGCTTAGAGGGCTATGAAGCTTTCTTT.

This clonotype was counted ten times or more. The CDR3 spells CASSFFAGMTGLDTQYF. CDR3 nucleotide sequence: TGTGCCAGCAGTTTTTTCGCAGGGATGACCGGATTAGATACGCAGTATTTT. The rearrangement uses TRBV6-5 and TRBJ2-3, with a tentative D call TRBD1 (5 bases). CDR3 size: 17 residues. Germline V gene sequence: CDR1 MNHEY, CDR2 SVGAGI. The V end lost 4 bases, the J end lost 5 bases, and 22 bases lay between the germline ends.

Notes on this clonotype: A much larger clone sits a single nucleotide away, making a read error possible. The V and J genes are TRBV28 and TRBJ1-2; D not resolved. Germline V gives CDR1 MDHEN, CDR2 SYDVKM. The CDR3 runs to 15 residues. V was cut by 2 bases and J by 6 bases, with 16 bases left in between. CDR3 sequence reads: CASSLEGRRPHGYTF. The CDR3 DNA follows: TGTGCCAGCAGTTTAGAAGGCAGGCGGCCTCATGGCTACACCTTC.

This clonotype was detected many times. CDR3 in amino acids: CSARDLAGGTEAFF. CDR3 nucleotides: TGCAGTGCTAGAGATCTGGCCGGGGGCACTGAAGCTTTCTTT. V gene TRBV20-1 combines with J gene TRBJ1-1; possibly TRBD1 for D (5 bases). CDR1 is DFQATT and CDR2 is SNEGSKA in the germline V gene (reference sequence). The CDR3 covers 14 residues. V shed 0 bases and J shed 4 bases, with 12 bases lying between them.

Details on this clonotype: A single base separates this from a much larger clone, so it may be a read error. J is TRBJ2-5 and V is TRBV20-1, with 8 bases identical to TRBD1. The CDR3 consists of 17 residues. From germline, CDR1 is DFQATT and CDR2 SNEGSKA (reference sequence). DNA of the CDR3: TGCTGTGCAGCAACCGGGACAGGACCCTTATCAAAGGGGACCCAGTACTTC. Amino acids: CCAATGTGPLSKGTQYF.

This clonotype came up many times. The rearrangement uses TRBV25-1 and TRBJ1-2; D not resolved. The CDR3 spans 13 residues. Trimming took 4 bases from V and 2 from J, leaving 8 bases between them. Per the germline V gene, CDR1 is MGHDK and CDR2 is SYGVNS. The CDR3 region is CASSGKGNYGYTF. The CDR3 coding sequence is TGTGCCAGCAGTGGAAAGGGAAACTATGGCTACACCTTC.

This clonotype was observed many times. The chain's CDR3 is CASSLGVSNIQYF. The CDR3 DNA sequence: TGTGCCAGCAGCTTAGGTGTCTCAAACATTCAGTACTTC. The chain is built from TRBV7-2 and TRBJ2-4; D call uncertain. V lost 1 base to trimming and J lost 6 bases, with 7 bases between them. From germline, CDR1 is SGHTA and CDR2 FQGNSA. The CDR3 is made up of 13 amino acids.

This clonotype was counted only a few times. A much larger clone is a single base away; this may be a read error. This chain joins TRBV5-1 and TRBJ1-2; D possibly corresponds to TRBD1 (5 bases). Germline V gives CDR1 SGHRS, CDR2 YFSETQ. CDR3 size: 13 residues. In DNA, the CDR3 is TGCGCCAGCAGAAGCGTGGGGACCTATGGCGACACCTTC. This sequence encodes CASRSVGTYGDTF.

As regards this clonotype: A much bigger clone sits one base away, suggesting this may be a read error. The chain recombines TRBV6-5 with TRBJ1-1; D is unclear. This CDR3 region has 17 residues. Trimming stripped 2 bases from V and 0 bases from J, with 16 bases between. CDR1 is MNHEY and CDR2 is SVGAGI in the germline V gene. CDR3 region: CASSYDFTRSMNTEAFF. CDR3 bases: TGTGCCAGCAGTTACGATTTTACGCGGTCCATGAACACTGAAGCTTTCTTT.

This clonotype was observed many times. The chain recombines TRBV10-3 with TRBJ2-3; D is possibly TRBD1 or TRBD2 (5 bases each). The CDR3 is 12 amino acids. Deletions cut 4 bases from V and 4 bases from J, with 6 bases between. The germline CDR1 and CDR2 sequences are ENHRY and SYGVKD. The CDR3 coding sequence is TGTGCCATCAGTGTGGGGGCAGATACGCAGTATTTT. Residues: CAISVGADTQYF.

This clonotype was seen at least ten times. The genes are TRBV3-1 and TRBJ1-2, with 9 nucleotides matching TRBD1. The CDR3 spans 15 residues. Germline loops: CDR1 LGHDT, CDR2 YNNKEL (reference sequence). Losses at the gene ends were 2 bases for V and 2 bases for J; bases not matched to a gene: 3. The CDR3 nucleotides read TGTGCCAGCAGCCAAAGAGGACAGGGGAACTATGGCTACACCTTC. Protein sequence: CASSQRGQGNYGYTF.

The chain employs TRBV29-1 and TRBJ2-7, with D unclear. The CDR3 runs to 12 residues. The germline CDR1 and CDR2 sequences are SQVTM and ANQGSEA. V was trimmed by 2 bases and J by 2 bases, leaving 7 bases between them. The CDR3 region is CSVEKYPYEQYV. DNA for the CDR3: TGCAGCGTTGAAAAATATCCCTACGAGCAGTACGTC.

This clonotype was seen repeatedly, ten times or more. The chain uses TRBV5-1 and TRBJ1-5; D gene unclear. The CDR3 covers 13 residues. V was trimmed by 0 bases and J by 5 bases, leaving 6 bases between them. Germline lookup yields CDR1 SGHRS and CDR2 YFSETQ. The CDR3 region is CASSLVPDQPQHF. The CDR3 DNA sequence: TGCGCCAGCAGCTTGGTACCCGATCAGCCCCAGCATTTT.